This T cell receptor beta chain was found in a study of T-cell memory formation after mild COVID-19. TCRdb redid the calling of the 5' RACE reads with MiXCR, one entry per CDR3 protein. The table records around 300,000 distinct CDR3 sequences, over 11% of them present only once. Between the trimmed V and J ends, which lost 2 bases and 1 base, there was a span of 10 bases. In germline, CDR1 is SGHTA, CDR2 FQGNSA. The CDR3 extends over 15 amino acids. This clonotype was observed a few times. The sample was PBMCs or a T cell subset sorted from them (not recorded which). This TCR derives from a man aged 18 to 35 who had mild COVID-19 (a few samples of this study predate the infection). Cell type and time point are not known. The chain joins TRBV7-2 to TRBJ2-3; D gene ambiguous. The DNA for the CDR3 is TGTGCCAGCAGCTTATTGGCTAGAGGCACAGATACGCAGTATTTT. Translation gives CASSLLARGTDTQYF.